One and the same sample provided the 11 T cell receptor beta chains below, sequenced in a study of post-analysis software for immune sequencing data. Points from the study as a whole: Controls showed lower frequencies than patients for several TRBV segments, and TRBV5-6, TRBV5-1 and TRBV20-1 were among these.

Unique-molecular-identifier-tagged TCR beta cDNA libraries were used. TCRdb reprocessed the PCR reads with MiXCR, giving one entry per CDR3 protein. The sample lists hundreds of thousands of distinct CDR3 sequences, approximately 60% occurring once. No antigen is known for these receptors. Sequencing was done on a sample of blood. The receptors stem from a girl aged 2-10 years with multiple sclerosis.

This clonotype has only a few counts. CDR3 sequence reads: CASSQEAGSGANVLTF. The CDR3, as DNA: TGTGCCAGCAGCCAAGAGGCAGGCTCTGGGGCCAACGTCCTGACTTTC. This chain connects TRBV3-1 to TRBJ2-6; D remains ambiguous. Germline CDR1 reads LGHDT; CDR2 reads YNNKEL (reference sequence). V was pared by 0 bases and J by 0 bases, with 6 bases between. The CDR3 has 16 residues.

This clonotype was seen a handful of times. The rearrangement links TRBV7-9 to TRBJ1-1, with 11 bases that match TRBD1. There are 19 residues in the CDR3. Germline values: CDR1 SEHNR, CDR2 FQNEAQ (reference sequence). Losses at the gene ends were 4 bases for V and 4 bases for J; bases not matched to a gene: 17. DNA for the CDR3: TGTGCCAGCAGCTCACCGGCGAGGGACAGGGGGTATGTGGGCACTGAAGCTTTCTTT. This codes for CASSSPARDRGYVGTEAFF.

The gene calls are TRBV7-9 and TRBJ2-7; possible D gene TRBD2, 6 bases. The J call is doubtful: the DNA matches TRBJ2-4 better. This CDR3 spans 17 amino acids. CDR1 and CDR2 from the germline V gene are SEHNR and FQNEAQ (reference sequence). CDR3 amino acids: CASSLGASISGKNIQYF. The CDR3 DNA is TGTGCCAGCAGCTTAGGGGCCTCGATTAGCGGCAAAAACATTCAGTACTTC.

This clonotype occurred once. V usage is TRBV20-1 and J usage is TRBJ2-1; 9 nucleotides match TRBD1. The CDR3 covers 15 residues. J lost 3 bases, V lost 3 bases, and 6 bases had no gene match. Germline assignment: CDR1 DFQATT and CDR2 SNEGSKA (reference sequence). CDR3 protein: CSARRTGVIYNEQFF. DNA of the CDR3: TGCAGTGCTAGGAGGACAGGGGTGATCTACAATGAGCAGTTCTTC.

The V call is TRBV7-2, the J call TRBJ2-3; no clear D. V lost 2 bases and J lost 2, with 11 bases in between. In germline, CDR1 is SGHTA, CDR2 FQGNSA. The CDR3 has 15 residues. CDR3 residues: CASSLHGHVTDTQYF. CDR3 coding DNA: TGTGCCAGCAGCTTACACGGCCATGTCACAGATACGCAGTATTTT.

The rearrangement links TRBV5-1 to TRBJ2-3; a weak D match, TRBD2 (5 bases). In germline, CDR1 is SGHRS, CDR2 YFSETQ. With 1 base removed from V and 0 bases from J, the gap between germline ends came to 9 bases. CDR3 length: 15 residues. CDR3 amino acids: CASSLLEGSTDTQYF. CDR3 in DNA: TGCGCCAGCAGCTTGCTCGAGGGTAGCACAGATACGCAGTATTTT.

Written as DNA, the CDR3 is TGTGCCAGCAGTTACTCGGGACAGCACCTTAACTATGGCTACACCTTC. This encodes CASSYSGQHLNYGYTF. The chain joins TRBV6-6 to TRBJ1-2; TRBD1 matches at 7 bases. The V gene's germline CDR1 is MNHNY and CDR2 SVGAGI (reference sequence). CDR3 length equals 16 residues. V dropped 0 bases and J dropped 1; count of bases not matched to a gene: 5.

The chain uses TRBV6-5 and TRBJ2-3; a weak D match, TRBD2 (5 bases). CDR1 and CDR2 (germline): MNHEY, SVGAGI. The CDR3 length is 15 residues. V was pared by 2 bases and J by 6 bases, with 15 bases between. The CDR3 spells CASSYGEPMTDTQYF. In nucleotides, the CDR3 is TGTGCCAGCAGTTACGGGGAGCCGATGACGGATACGCAGTATTTT.

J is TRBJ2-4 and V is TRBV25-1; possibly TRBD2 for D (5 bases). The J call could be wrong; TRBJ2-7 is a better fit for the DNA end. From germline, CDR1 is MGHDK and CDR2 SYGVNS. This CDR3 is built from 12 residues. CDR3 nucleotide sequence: TGTGCCAGCTTGGACGGGGTCTACGAGCAGTACTTC. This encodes CASLDGVYEQYF.

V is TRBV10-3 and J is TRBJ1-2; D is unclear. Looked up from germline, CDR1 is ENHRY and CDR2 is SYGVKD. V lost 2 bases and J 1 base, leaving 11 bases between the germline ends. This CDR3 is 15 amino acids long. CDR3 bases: TGTGCCATCAGTGAGGAAGGCTCACTTAACTATGGCTACACCTTC. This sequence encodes CAISEEGSLNYGYTF.

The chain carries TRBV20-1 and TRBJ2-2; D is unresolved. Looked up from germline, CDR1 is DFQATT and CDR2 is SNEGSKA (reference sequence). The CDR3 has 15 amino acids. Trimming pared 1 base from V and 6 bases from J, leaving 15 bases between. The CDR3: CSARVSPPRAGELFF. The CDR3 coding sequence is TGCAGTGCTAGAGTCTCCCCGCCAAGGGCCGGGGAGCTGTTTTTT.